Shown below are 17 T cell receptor beta chains from a single sample sequenced in a study of T cell changes during pregnancy in multiple sclerosis. TCRdb's copy holds only in-frame clones and misses some; the assay was immunoSEQ multiplex PCR. The profile shows about 50,000 clones, approximately 92% of them singletons. The specimen was CD4+ T cells from peripheral blood mononuclear cells, collected in the third trimester of pregnancy. The receptors derive from a female donor with multiple sclerosis, enrolled in a pregnancy study.

The chain combines TRBV5-5 with TRBJ1-5, with 10 bases aligning to TRBD1. The CDR3 runs to 19 residues. The V gene end was trimmed by 0 bases and the J gene end by 1 base; junction bases not matched to a gene: 10. Per the germline V gene, CDR1 is SGHKS and CDR2 is YYEKEE (reference sequence). The CDR3 is CASSLVSGQGVGSNQPQHF. The CDR3 region has the DNA TGTGCCAGCAGCTTGGTGTCAGGACAGGGGGTGGGAAGCAATCAGCCCCAGCATTTT.

V gene TRBV11-2 combines with J gene TRBJ2-2; 9 positions agree with TRBD1. J lost 5 bases, V lost 5 bases, and 6 bases had no gene match. CDR1 SGHAT and CDR2 FQNNGV come from the germline V gene. The CDR3 spans 15 residues. The CDR3 sequence is CASSPDRGPTGELFF. The CDR3 nucleotides are TGTGCCAGCAGCCCGGACAGGGGACCGACCGGGGAGCTGTTTTTT.

The J gene is TRBJ2-6, the V gene TRBV10-2; no reliable D call. Per the germline V gene, CDR1 is WSHSY and CDR2 is SAAADI. The CDR3 is made up of 15 amino acids. Trimming took off 6 bases at V and 2 bases at J, with 11 bases between the two ends. CDR3 bases: TGCGCCAGCAGACAGAGTCCTACTGGGGCCAACGTCCTGACTTTC. It codes for CASRQSPTGANVLTF.

This clone was counted a single time. The CDR3: CAINWGQASAEQYF. The DNA of the CDR3 is TGTGCCATCAATTGGGGACAGGCCTCCGCCGAGCAGTACTTC. J is TRBJ2-7 and V is TRBV10-3, with 8 bases matching TRBD1. Germline lookup yields CDR1 ENHRY and CDR2 SYGVKD. J gave up 6 bases and V 7 bases, and 11 bases lay outside the gene matches. The CDR3 extends over 14 amino acids.

The chain is built from TRBV4-2 and TRBJ1-2, with D maybe TRBD1 (5 bases). CDR1 and CDR2 from the germline V gene are LGHNA and YNFKEQ. The CDR3 contains 16 residues. V shed 0 bases and J shed 0 bases, with 11 bases lying between them. The CDR3 is CASSQEIRGANYGYTF. The CDR3 DNA sequence: TGTGCCAGCAGCCAAGAGATCCGGGGGGCTAACTATGGCTACACCTTC.

The chain employs TRBV9 and TRBJ2-3; D perhaps matches TRBD2 (6 bases). V shed 4 bases and J shed 2 bases, with 14 bases lying between them. Germline CDR1 SGDLS, CDR2 YYNGEE. The CDR3 extends over 15 amino acids. CDR3 amino acids: CASSLGLLPTDTQYF. In nucleotides, the CDR3 is TGTGCCAGCAGCTTGGGACTCCTACCCACAGATACGCAGTATTTT.

The chain uses TRBV18 and TRBJ1-5; D is undetermined. Germline CDR1 and CDR2: KGHSH and LQKENI. Trimming left V 3 bases short and J 9 bases short, with 12 bases between. CDR3 length: 13 residues. Here the CDR3 reads CASSPEGFGPQHF. The CDR3 coding sequence is TGTGCCAGCTCACCCGAGGGCTTCGGGCCCCAGCATTTT.

This chain links TRBV9 with TRBJ2-1; TRBD2 aligns across 9 bases. This CDR3 spans 16 amino acids. Germline assignment: CDR1 SGDLS and CDR2 YYNGEE. With 4 bases clipped from V and 0 bases from J, the junction kept 5 bases outside the gene matches. CDR3 region: CASSPSGGPSYNEQFF. The CDR3 DNA follows: TGTGCCAGCAGCCCCAGCGGGGGGCCCTCCTACAATGAGCAGTTCTTC.

The chain uses TRBV2 and TRBJ2-7; D ambiguous. The ends were cut back, 7 bases at V and 5 bases at J, with 12 bases in the middle. The germline V gene encodes CDR1 SNHLY and CDR2 FYNNEI. This CDR3 has 12 residues. The CDR3 sequence is CASKPGRHEQYF. The CDR3 DNA follows: TGTGCCAGCAAGCCGGGTCGCCACGAGCAGTACTTC.

The chain joins TRBV29-1 to TRBJ2-1, with 8 bases identical to TRBD1. This CDR3 is 13 amino acids long. V shed 7 bases, J shed 8 bases, and the junction held 10 bases outside the gene matches. Germline CDR1 is SQVTM and CDR2 is ANQGSEA. CDR3 DNA: TGCAGCGAGCGGGCGACAGGGGTCCATGAGCAGTTCTTC. Protein: CSERATGVHEQFF.

The gene calls are TRBV4-2 and TRBJ2-3, with 9 bases matching TRBD2. Trimming at V came to 2 bases and at J to 7 bases, leaving 16 bases not matched to a gene. This CDR3 is 18 amino acids long. The germline V gene encodes CDR1 LGHNA and CDR2 YNFKEQ. This CDR3 reads CASSQSPRGAGGHYTQYF. Written as DNA, the CDR3 is TGTGCCAGCAGCCAATCCCCCCGGGGAGCGGGGGGCCACTATACGCAGTATTTT.

CDR3 nucleotide sequence: TGTGCCAGCAGCCAACAGGGGCTTCCGAACACTGAAGCTTTCTTT. Amino acids: CASSQQGLPNTEAFF. V gene TRBV14 combines with J gene TRBJ1-1, with a weak D call TRBD1 (6 bases). Trimming shortened V by 2 bases and J by 1 base, and 11 bases separated the two germline ends. The length of the CDR3 is 15 residues. Germline V gene lookup returns CDR1 SGHDN and CDR2 FVKESK.

This sequence joins TRBV7-6 and TRBJ2-1; a weak D match, TRBD2 (6 bases). With 3 bases removed from V and 9 bases from J, the gap between germline ends came to 15 bases. Looked up from germline, CDR1 is SGHVS and CDR2 is FNYEAQ. This CDR3 has 14 amino acids. The CDR3 region is CASSFQSVGGEQFF. CDR3 nucleotides: TGTGCCAGCAGCTTCCAAAGCGTCGGGGGTGAGCAGTTCTTC.

V usage is TRBV2 and J usage is TRBJ2-5, with 11 bases identical to TRBD2. Trimming took 6 bases from V and 2 from J; bases not matched to a gene: 5. Germline CDR1 reads SNHLY; CDR2 reads FYNNEI. The CDR3 covers 15 residues. CDR3 bases: TGTGCCAGCAGGGTTACTAGCGGGGGACAAGAGACCCAGTACTTC. As protein: CASRVTSGGQETQYF.

The V gene is TRBV7-8, the J gene TRBJ1-1; unclear D gene. Trimming removed 2 bases from V and 11 bases from J, with 15 bases in between. The CDR3 contains 13 residues. Germline CDR1 reads SGHVS; CDR2 reads FQNEAQ. The CDR3 DNA follows: TGTGCCAGCAGCTTACCTAAGCCTGCCACCGCTTTCTTT. Protein: CASSLPKPATAFF.

V and J are TRBV7-9 and TRBJ1-1; D remains unclear. Germline V gene lookup returns CDR1 SEHNR and CDR2 FQNEAQ (reference sequence). Trimming stripped 11 bases from V and 0 bases from J, with 16 bases between. The CDR3 contains 14 residues. CDR3 sequence (DNA): TGTGCCTTTTTTAGGTCCGGGGTGAACACTGAAGCTTTCTTT. Its protein is CAFFRSGVNTEAFF.

The rearrangement uses TRBV6-6 and TRBJ2-3, with TRBD2 identical over 9 bases. J gave up 6 bases and V 10 bases, and 17 bases lay outside the gene matches. CDR1 and CDR2 from the germline V gene are MNHNY and SVGAGI (reference sequence). The CDR3 runs to 16 residues. The CDR3 DNA reads TGTGCCACCGAAGGGGGGCGGGGGGGCTCGGGTGATACGCAGTATTTT. Its translation: CATEGGRGGSGDTQYF.